A selection of T cell receptor beta chains follows, all from one sample in a study of blood T cells in healthy people across ages. Via MiXCR, TCRdb re-called the 5' RACE reads, giving one row per CDR3 protein. The sample yields about 1.5 million distinct CDR3 sequences, roughly 43% seen once. Sequenced: blood. The source of these receptors is a woman aged 18-29 years in good health. CDR3s include the opening cysteine and the closing phenylalanine or tryptophan. D genes are given only for firm matches. Where a row states a size, it is once, few, many or the class of an expanded clone; other rows omit it.

d_call	clone_size	v_call	j_call	cdr3_aa	cdr3_nt
.	.	TRBV5-1	TRBJ2-7	CASSPVLRTRGEQYF	TGCGCCAGCAGCCCCGTTCTTAGGACCCGCGGCGAGCAGTACTTC
.	.	TRBV18	TRBJ1-1	CASSPTYRNMNTEAFF	TGTGCCAGCTCACCAACGTATAGAAATATGAACACTGAAGCTTTCTTT
.	.	TRBV28	TRBJ2-4	CASSTTGRAKNIQYF	TGTGCCAGCAGCACAACAGGACGGGCCAAAAACATTCAGTACTTC
.	.	TRBV3-1	TRBJ1-4	CASSQEGREKLFF	TGTGCCAGCAGCCAGGAGGGGCGTGAAAAACTGTTTTTT
.	.	TRBV27	TRBJ2-5	CASSGFLNEQYF	TGTGCCAGCAGTGGATTTTTGAATGAGCAGTACTTC
TRBD1	.	TRBV28	TRBJ2-5	CASSPGDSQETQYF	TGTGCCAGCAGTCCAGGGGACAGCCAAGAGACCCAGTACTTC
.	.	TRBV27	TRBJ2-7	CASSLAGRQGKYEQYF	TGTGCCAGCAGTCTTGCCGGGAGGCAGGGGAAGTACGAGCAGTACTTC
.	.	TRBV7-2	TRBJ2-1	CASALGRGSYNEQFF	TGTGCCAGCGCCCTAGGGAGGGGGAGTTACAATGAGCAGTTCTTC
.	.	TRBV4-3	TRBJ2-7	CASSQVRLGNSYEQYF	TGCGCCAGCAGCCAAGTCAGGCTAGGGAACTCCTACGAGCAGTACTTC
.	few	TRBV10-3	TRBJ2-1	CAISQSNEQFF	TGTGCCATCAGCCAGAGCAATGAGCAGTTCTTC
TRBD2	.	TRBV27	TRBJ2-1	CASSLGVSGSFNEQFF	TGTGCCAGCAGCCTAGGGGTTAGCGGGAGCTTCAATGAGCAGTTCTTC
TRBD1	once	TRBV28	TRBJ2-7	CASTEPGTAYEQYF	TGTGCCAGCACAGAACCCGGGACAGCTTACGAGCAGTACTTC
TRBD1	few	TRBV4-3	TRBJ2-6	CASSQDNRGPISGANVLTF	TGCGCCAGCAGCCAAGATAACAGGGGTCCTATCTCTGGGGCCAACGTCCTGACTTTC
TRBD2	.	TRBV7-2	TRBJ2-5	CASSLEPGLAEGTLYF	TGTGCCAGCAGCTTAGAGCCGGGACTAGCGGAAGGGACCCTGTACTTC
.	few	TRBV5-4	TRBJ2-1	CASSSPWGAQDEQFF	TGTGCCAGCAGCTCTCCCTGGGGAGCTCAGGATGAGCAGTTCTTC
.	few	TRBV27	TRBJ1-5	CASSLSPGGANQPQHF	TGTGCCAGCAGTTTATCCCCCGGAGGGGCCAATCAGCCCCAGCATTTT
.	.	TRBV12-3/TRBV12-4	TRBJ2-5	CASSSGPRDEQYF	TGTGCCAGCAGTTCCGGGCCTAGGGATGAGCAGTACTTC
TRBD2	.	TRBV4-2	TRBJ2-1	CASTPQSGLASLVNEQFF	TGTGCCAGCACCCCTCAGAGCGGACTAGCGTCCCTTGTTAATGAGCAGTTCTTC
.	.	TRBV30	TRBJ2-3	CSGGPTQDTQYF	TGTTCTGGGGGCCCCACCCAAGATACGCAGTATTTT
.	.	TRBV29-1	TRBJ2-5	CSVVQHTPYNEQYF	TGCAGCGTTGTACAGCATACCCCCTACAATGAGCAGTACTTC
.	.	TRBV20-1	TRBJ2-7	CSARGPSSSSYEQYF	TGCAGTGCCCGAGGCCCTAGCTCAAGCTCCTACGAGCAGTACTTC
.	.	TRBV11-2	TRBJ2-7	CASRQAYKMSYNEQYF	TGTGCCAGTAGGCAGGCTTATAAGATGTCCTACAATGAGCAGTACTTC
TRBD1	.	TRBV7-2	TRBJ1-1	CASSYGQGVTEAFF	TGTGCCAGCAGCTACGGACAGGGGGTGACTGAAGCTTTCTTT
TRBD1	few	TRBV6-5	TRBJ2-1	CASSPGTAIYNEQFF	TGTGCCAGCAGCCCGGGGACAGCGATATACAATGAGCAGTTCTTC
.	.	TRBV19	TRBJ2-1	CASSIASGSRSEQFF	TGTGCCAGTAGTATAGCGTCGGGGTCCCGGAGTGAGCAGTTCTTC
.	.	TRBV7-2	TRBJ2-2	CASSLALGVSGELFF	TGTGCCAGCAGCTTAGCGCTGGGTGTGTCCGGGGAGCTGTTTTTT
TRBD2	few	TRBV6-6	TRBJ2-1	CASCQLAVGSFYNEQFF	TGTGCCAGCTGCCAACTAGCGGTAGGATCCTTTTACAATGAGCAGTTCTTC
TRBD2	few	TRBV5-1	TRBJ2-1	CASSLDGTSGSGFTQFF	TGCGCCAGCAGCTTGGATGGGACTAGCGGGAGCGGTTTTACGCAGTTCTTC
.	few	TRBV6-2/TRBV6-3	TRBJ2-4	CASSGVTKNIQYF	TGTGCCAGCTCTGGTGTTACCAAAAACATTCAGTACTTC
TRBD1	.	TRBV25-1	TRBJ1-1	CASSDPGTGGPEAFF	TGTGCCAGCTCCGACCCCGGGACAGGGGGTCCTGAAGCTTTCTTT
.	.	TRBV7-8	TRBJ2-7	CASRREPPEQYF	TGTGCCAGCAGAAGAGAACCGCCGGAGCAGTACTTC
TRBD2	.	TRBV7-2	TRBJ2-1	CASSSHSGRAYNEQFF	TGTGCCAGCAGCTCTCATAGCGGGAGGGCCTACAATGAGCAGTTCTTC
.	few	TRBV4-1	TRBJ2-7	CASSRLAEDSYEQYF	TGCGCCAGCAGCCGGTTAGCGGAGGACTCCTACGAGCAGTACTTC
.	.	TRBV27	TRBJ2-7	CASRLSETYHEQYF	TGTGCCAGCAGGCTTAGCGAGACGTACCACGAGCAGTACTTC
.	.	TRBV24-1	TRBJ2-1	CATSDYRDSSHEQFF	TGTGCCACCAGTGATTACCGGGACTCATCCCATGAGCAGTTCTTC
.	.	TRBV3-1	TRBJ1-2	CASSPPSSANYGYTF	TGTGCCAGCAGCCCGCCCTCGTCCGCTAACTATGGCTACACCTTC
.	.	TRBV4-1	TRBJ1-6	CASSQAAGNSPLHF	TGCGCCAGCAGCCAAGCAGCGGGGAATTCACCCCTCCACTTT
.	.	TRBV7-8	TRBJ2-3	CASSLHRTVTDTQYF	TGTGCCAGCAGCCTTCACCGGACAGTAACAGATACGCAGTATTTT
.	many	TRBV20-1	TRBJ1-2	CSAKQFYGYTF	TGCAGTGCTAAACAGTTCTATGGCTACACCTTC
.	.	TRBV13	TRBJ2-1	CASPGAGSYNEQFF	TGTGCCAGCCCCGGGGCCGGCTCCTACAATGAGCAGTTCTTC
.	.	TRBV5-4	TRBJ2-1	CATDKQFF	TGTGCCACAGACAAGCAGTTCTTC
TRBD2	.	TRBV5-5	TRBJ2-2	CASKLAVAAGELFF	TGTGCCAGCAAACTAGCGGTTGCGGCCGGGGAGCTGTTTTTT
TRBD1	.	TRBV6-5	TRBJ2-5	CASSYVLAGGPLGETQYF	TGTGCCAGCAGTTATGTCCTGGCAGGGGGCCCACTCGGAGAGACCCAGTACTTC
TRBD1	.	TRBV5-1	TRBJ1-2	CASSLTGASSNYGYTF	TGCGCCAGTAGCTTAACAGGGGCCTCCTCTAACTATGGCTACACCTTC
.	.	TRBV6-6	TRBJ1-2	CASRLGRDYGYTF	TGTGCCAGCAGGTTGGGACGGGACTATGGCTACACCTTC
.	.	TRBV29-1	TRBJ2-1	CSVVGQRLGEQFF	TGCAGCGTTGTGGGACAAAGGTTAGGTGAGCAGTTCTTC
.	few	TRBV9	TRBJ2-1	CASSQGLLAHYEQFF	TGTGCCAGCAGCCAGGGACTCCTAGCCCATTATGAGCAGTTCTTC
TRBD2	.	TRBV6-5	TRBJ2-1	CASSRRTSGNYNEQFF	TGTGCCAGCAGCCGGAGGACTAGCGGGAACTACAATGAGCAGTTCTTC
TRBD2	few	TRBV20-1	TRBJ2-1	CSAREGIAGENEQFF	TGCAGTGCTAGAGAAGGAATAGCGGGAGAAAATGAGCAGTTCTTC
TRBD1	.	TRBV12-3/TRBV12-4	TRBJ1-1	CAGSLRQGPNTEAFF	TGTGCCGGCAGTTTAAGACAGGGCCCGAACACTGAAGCTTTCTTT
TRBD1	.	TRBV20-1	TRBJ2-7	CSASETGGRYEQYF	TGCAGTGCTAGCGAGACAGGGGGTCGTTACGAGCAGTACTTC
.	few	TRBV12-3/TRBV12-4	TRBJ2-4	CASSLRKNIQYF	TGTGCCAGCAGTTTGAGAAAAAACATTCAGTACTTC
.	few	TRBV9	TRBJ1-4	CASSVEGGDEKLFF	TGTGCCAGCAGCGTAGAGGGTGGTGATGAAAAACTGTTTTTT
TRBD1	.	TRBV25-1	TRBJ1-2	CATSTGPFGYTF	TGTGCCACCTCGACAGGGCCTTTTGGCTACACCTTC
TRBD1	.	TRBV9	TRBJ2-1	CASSARIGTGAYNEQFF	TGTGCCAGCAGCGCCCGGATAGGGACAGGGGCCTACAATGAGCAGTTCTTC